This is a list of T cell receptor beta chains from one sample in a study of blood T cell repertoires in COVID-19. Measured with immunoSEQ multiplex PCR; TCRdb has only the in-frame clones, and not every one. This table has approximately 450,000 clones, around 87% appearing once. The sample taken for sequencing was PBMCs or T cells enriched from blood (not recorded which). These receptors were collected from a man in his thirties or forties who had recovered from COVID-19. The CDR3 runs from the conserved cysteine through the conserved F or W. A D gene is named only where the DNA matches it firmly. Size is stated for part of the rows, as once, few or many counts, or as a class when the clone is expanded.

TRBV29-1	TRBD1	.	TRBJ1-1	TGCAGCACCCTGACAGGGAGGAACACTGAAGCTTTCTTT	CSTLTGRNTEAFF
TRBV2	.	.	TRBJ1-4	TGTGCCAGCAGAGAAGGACAGCTCACGGAAAAACTGTTTTTT	CASREGQLTEKLFF
TRBV18	TRBD1	.	TRBJ1-1	TGTGCCAGCTCACCACGGACAGGGGGCCCTCTGAACACTGAAGCTTTCTTT	CASSPRTGGPLNTEAFF
TRBV30	.	once	TRBJ1-4	TGTGCCTGGAACGGACACGGAGAGGAAAAACTGTTTTTT	CAWNGHGEEKLFF
TRBV30	.	.	TRBJ2-7	TGTGCCTGGAGTGTATTCGGGGATCAGTACTTC	CAWSVFGDQYF
TRBV28	TRBD1	.	TRBJ1-1	TGTGCCAGCAGTGCAGGACAGGGCGCGGACACTGAAGCTTTCTTT	CASSAGQGADTEAFF
TRBV29-1	.	.	TRBJ2-1	TGCAGCAAATCCTGGGGCTTAGGCGGTGAGCAGTTCTTC	CSKSWGLGGEQFF
TRBV9	.	once	TRBJ2-7	TGTGCCAGCAGCGTAGGCGGGTCGAAGTCTCTTGCCGAGCAGTACTTC	CASSVGGSKSLAEQYF
TRBV7-2	TRBD1	.	TRBJ1-2	TGTGCCAGCACCTTGTCTCCGACAGGGACAGATGGCTACACCTTC	CASTLSPTGTDGYTF
TRBV7-6	TRBD1	.	TRBJ2-2	TGTGCCAGCAGCGGTACCGGGACAGGGATCGGGGAGCTGTTTTTT	CASSGTGTGIGELFF
TRBV30	.	.	TRBJ2-2	TGTGCCTGGACCCGACAGAACACCGGGGAGCTGTTTTTT	CAWTRQNTGELFF
TRBV7-8	.	.	TRBJ1-3	TGTGCCAGCACCCAGGTCTCTGGAAACACCATATATTTT	CASTQVSGNTIYF
TRBV3-1/TRBV3-2	TRBD1	.	TRBJ1-4	TGTGCCAGCAGCCTAAGGACAGGGGGGAGCGAAAAACTGTTTTTT	CASSLRTGGSEKLFF
TRBV27	.	.	TRBJ1-2	TGTGCCAGCAGTAGGGGGAACTATGGCTACACCTTC	CASSRGNYGYTF
TRBV7-9	TRBD1	.	TRBJ1-1	TGTGCCAGCAGCTTAAGAGGGACAGTGAACACTGAAGCTTTCTTT	CASSLRGTVNTEAFF
TRBV10-2	.	.	TRBJ1-6	TGCGCCAGCACCGAGTCCGGGGGCGGGGGATCTTCACCCCTCCACTTT	CASTESGGGGSSPLHF
TRBV6-1	.	.	TRBJ2-2	TGTGCCAGCAGTTTAGCGTCGAACACCGGGGAGCTGTTTTTT	CASSLASNTGELFF
TRBV6-6	TRBD1	.	TRBJ2-5	TGTGCCAGCAGTCGTATCGGACAGGGAGTAGGACAAGAGACCCAGTACTTC	CASSRIGQGVGQETQYF
TRBV19	TRBD1	.	TRBJ2-7	TGTGCCAGTAGTTACCGGGACAGGGACCCCTACGAGCAGTACTTC	CASSYRDRDPYEQYF
TRBV2	TRBD1	.	TRBJ2-7	TGTGCCAGCGGAAACTCAAATGCAGGACAGGGCCACGAGCAGTACTTC	CASGNSNAGQGHEQYF
TRBV19	.	few	TRBJ1-1	TGTGCCAGTACCCAACCCACATACACTGAAGCTTTCTTT	CASTQPTYTEAFF
TRBV11-2	.	.	TRBJ2-7	TGTGCCAGCAGCTTAGTAGTCGAGCAGTACTTC	CASSLVVEQYF
TRBV18	TRBD1	.	TRBJ1-1	TGTGCCAGCTCACTAGCCGGGACAGGGGGTTTTAGGACTGAAGCTTTCTTT	CASSLAGTGGFRTEAFF
TRBV15	TRBD2	.	TRBJ2-1	TGTGCCACCGACAAGGCTAGCGGGAGGCTCCGGATCGGTGAGCAGTTCTTC	CATDKASGRLRIGEQFF
TRBV5-6	.	.	TRBJ1-1	TGTGCCAGCAGCCGCCCCGCGGAAGGTACTGAAGCTTTCTTT	CASSRPAEGTEAFF